These 8 T cell receptor beta chains were sequenced from one sample in a study of CD8+ T cells in alopecia areata listed by TCRdb under 2018. Library construction relied on the immunoSEQ multiplex PCR assay. RNA was extracted from all samples and reverse transcribed into cDNA, which served as template for TCR sequencing. TCRdb stores this immuneACCESS table with in-frame sequences only. Part of the clones is absent; in the studies checked, under half of the shortfall reflects unresolved V genes, and no reason is known for the rest. This sample holds 160,000 or so clones; about three fifths were observed only once. The biggest ten clones account for around 15% of the sample. The meaning of the sample's treatment or condition label: oral pan-JAK inhibitor, 5-10 mg twice daily. Sequencing used CD4+ T cells sorted from blood, obtained at approximately week 56, from a patient treated with tofacitinib. Every receptor here comes from a human donor with alopecia areata.

The chain combines TRBV14 with TRBJ1-6; D is possibly TRBD1 (5 bases). The V end lost 1 base, the J end lost 14 bases, and 9 bases lay between the germline ends. This CDR3 contains 12 residues. The V gene's germline CDR1 is SGHDN and CDR2 FVKESK. CDR3 amino acids: CASSQVGEALHF. CDR3 bases: TGTGCCAGCAGCCAAGTAGGGGAGGCCCTCCACTTT.

The V gene is TRBV25-1, the J gene TRBJ1-1; D uncertain. From germline, CDR1 is MGHDK and CDR2 SYGVNS. The V and J ends lost 3 bases and 6 bases respectively, with 14 bases between them. CDR3 length: 14 residues. CDR3: CASSDTAGNSEAFF. For the CDR3, the DNA is TGTGCCAGCAGTGATACTGCGGGGAATTCTGAAGCTTTCTTT.

This clone was seen a few times. The chain is built from TRBV30 and TRBJ2-7; TRBD2 aligns across 8 bases. The CDR3 runs to 12 residues. The germline V gene has CDR1 GTSNPN and CDR2 SVGIG (reference sequence). Trimming removed 6 bases from V and 4 bases from J; junction bases left unmatched: 5. The CDR3 nucleotides read TGTGCCTGTGGCGGGGGGCAGTACGAGCAGTACTTC. It is translated as CACGGGQYEQYF. The full variable domain, completed using reference TRBV30 and TRBJ2-7, is SQTIHQWPATLVQPVGSPLSLECTVEGTSNPNLYWYRQAAGRGLQLLFYSVGIGQISSEVPQNLSASRPQDRQFILSSKKLLLSDSGFYLCACGGGQYEQYFGPGTRLTVT.

The rearrangement uses TRBV6-5 and TRBJ1-1; 7 bases are shared with TRBD1. Trimming took 5 bases from V and 13 from J; bases not matched to a gene: 10. The V gene's germline CDR1 is MNHEY and CDR2 SVGAGI. This CDR3 has 12 amino acids. This CDR3 reads CASSRQGLDGFF. The CDR3 bases are TGTGCCAGCAGTCGACAGGGACTTGATGGTTTCTTT.

The rearrangement uses TRBV27 and TRBJ2-1, with 7 bases aligning to TRBD2. V was pared by 5 bases and J by 5 bases, with 6 bases of the junction left unmatched. Germline V gives CDR1 MNHEY, CDR2 SMNVEV (reference sequence). The CDR3 loop spans 14 amino acids. CDR3 loop: CASSPRLADNEQFF. CDR3 coding DNA: TGTGCCAGCAGTCCCAGGCTAGCGGACAATGAGCAGTTCTTC.

The chain links TRBV7-9 to TRBJ1-2; D is unclear. The germline gives CDR1 SEHNR, CDR2 FQNEAQ (reference sequence). The CDR3 totals 12 residues. Trimming stripped 3 bases from V and 4 bases from J, with 6 bases between. CDR3 nucleotides: TGTGCCAGCAGCTTCCGAAGCTATGGCTACACCTTC. It translates to CASSFRSYGYTF.

The V call is TRBV11-2, the J call TRBJ1-2, with 9 bases fitting TRBD1. CDR1 and CDR2 from the germline V gene are SGHAT and FQNNGV. V dropped 4 bases and J dropped 6; count of bases not matched to a gene: 9. The CDR3 has 15 residues. The CDR3 bases are TGTGCCAGCAGCTCCGGGACAGGGTCACATCATGGCTACACCTTC. Its translation is CASSSGTGSHHGYTF. The variable domain in full, completed from reference TRBV11-2 and TRBJ1-2, reads EAGVAQSPRYKIIEKRQSVAFWCNPISGHATLYWYQQILGQGPKLLIQFQNNGVVDDSQLPKDRFSAERLKGVDSTLKIQPAKLEDSAVYLCASSSGTGSHHGYTFGSGTRLTVV.

This clone was seen more than once but under ten times. V is TRBV1 and J is TRBJ2-7. TRBV1 has pseudogene status. This CDR3 comprises 14 residues. The DNA of the CDR3 is TGCACCAGCAGCCAAGCCGAGGGGCAGTACGAGCAGTACTTC. It yields the protein CTSSQAEGQYEQYF.